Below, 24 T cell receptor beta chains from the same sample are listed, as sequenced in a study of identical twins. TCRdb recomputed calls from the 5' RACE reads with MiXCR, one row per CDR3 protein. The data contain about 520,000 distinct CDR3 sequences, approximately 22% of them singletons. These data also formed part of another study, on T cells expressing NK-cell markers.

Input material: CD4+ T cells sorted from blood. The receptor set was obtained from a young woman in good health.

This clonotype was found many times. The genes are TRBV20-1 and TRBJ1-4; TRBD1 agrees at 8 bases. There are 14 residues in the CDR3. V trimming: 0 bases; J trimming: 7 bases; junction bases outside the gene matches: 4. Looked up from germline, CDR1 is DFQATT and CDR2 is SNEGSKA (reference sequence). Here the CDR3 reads CSARDPGGLEKLFF. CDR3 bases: TGCAGTGCTAGAGATCCAGGGGGCCTTGAAAAACTGTTTTTT.

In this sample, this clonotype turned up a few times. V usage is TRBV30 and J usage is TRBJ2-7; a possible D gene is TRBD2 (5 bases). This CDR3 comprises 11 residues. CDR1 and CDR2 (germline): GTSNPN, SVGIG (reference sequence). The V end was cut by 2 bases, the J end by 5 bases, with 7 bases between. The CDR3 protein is CAWSWRNEQYF. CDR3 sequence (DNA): TGTGCCTGGAGTTGGAGGAACGAGCAGTACTTC.

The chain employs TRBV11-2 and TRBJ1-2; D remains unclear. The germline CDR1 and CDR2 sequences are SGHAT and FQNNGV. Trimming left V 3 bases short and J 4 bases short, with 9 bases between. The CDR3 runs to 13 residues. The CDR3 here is CASSFGSGYGYTF. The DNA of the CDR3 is TGTGCCAGCAGCTTTGGGTCGGGCTATGGCTACACCTTC. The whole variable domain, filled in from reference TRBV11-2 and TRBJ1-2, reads EAGVAQSPRYKIIEKRQSVAFWCNPISGHATLYWYQQILGQGPKLLIQFQNNGVVDDSQLPKDRFSAERLKGVDSTLKIQPAKLEDSAVYLCASSFGSGYGYTFGSGTRLTVV.

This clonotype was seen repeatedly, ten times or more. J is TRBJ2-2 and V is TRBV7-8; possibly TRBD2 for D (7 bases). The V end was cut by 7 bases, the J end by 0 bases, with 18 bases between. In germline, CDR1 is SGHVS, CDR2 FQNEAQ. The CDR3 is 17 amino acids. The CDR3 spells CASTTGAGATNTGELFF. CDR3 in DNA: TGTGCCAGCACTACAGGTGCGGGGGCCACGAACACCGGGGAGCTGTTTTTT.

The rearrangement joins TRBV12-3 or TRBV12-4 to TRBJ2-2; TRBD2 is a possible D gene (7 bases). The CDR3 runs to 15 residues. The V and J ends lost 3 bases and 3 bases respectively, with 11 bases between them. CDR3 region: CASSFGEGDTGELFF. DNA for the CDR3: TGTGCCAGCAGTTTTGGGGAGGGGGACACCGGGGAGCTGTTTTTT.

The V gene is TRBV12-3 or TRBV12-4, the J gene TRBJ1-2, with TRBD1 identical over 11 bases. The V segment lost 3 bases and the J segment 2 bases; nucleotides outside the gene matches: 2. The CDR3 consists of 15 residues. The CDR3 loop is CASSLGQGVNYGYTF. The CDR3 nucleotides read TGTGCCAGCAGTTTGGGACAGGGGGTAAACTATGGCTACACCTTC.

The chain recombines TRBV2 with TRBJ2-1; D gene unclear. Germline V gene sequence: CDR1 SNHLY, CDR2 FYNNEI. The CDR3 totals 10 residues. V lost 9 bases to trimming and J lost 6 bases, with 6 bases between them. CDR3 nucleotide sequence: TGTGCCAGGGTGGGCAATGAGCAGTTCTTC. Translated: CARVGNEQFF.

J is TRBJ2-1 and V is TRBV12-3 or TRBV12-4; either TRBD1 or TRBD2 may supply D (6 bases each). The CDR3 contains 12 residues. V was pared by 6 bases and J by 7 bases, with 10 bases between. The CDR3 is CASRIGGNEQFF. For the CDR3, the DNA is TGTGCCAGCAGGATAGGGGGGAATGAGCAGTTCTTC.

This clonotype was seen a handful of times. CDR3 sequence: CASSLAGPPPQFF. The CDR3 DNA reads TGTGCCAGCAGCTTGGCGGGACCCCCCCCCCAGTTCTTC. The chain joins TRBV5-6 to TRBJ2-1; D could derive from TRBD1 or TRBD2 (5 bases each). This CDR3 is 13 amino acids long. Germline assignment: CDR1 SGHDT and CDR2 YYEEEE. V lost 0 bases and J 13 bases, leaving 14 bases between the germline ends.

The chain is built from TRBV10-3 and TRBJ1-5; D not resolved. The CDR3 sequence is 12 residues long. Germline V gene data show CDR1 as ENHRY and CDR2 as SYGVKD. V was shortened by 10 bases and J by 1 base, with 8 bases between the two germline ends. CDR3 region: CATSGSNQPQHF. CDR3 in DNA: TGTGCCACCTCGGGAAGCAATCAGCCCCAGCATTTT.

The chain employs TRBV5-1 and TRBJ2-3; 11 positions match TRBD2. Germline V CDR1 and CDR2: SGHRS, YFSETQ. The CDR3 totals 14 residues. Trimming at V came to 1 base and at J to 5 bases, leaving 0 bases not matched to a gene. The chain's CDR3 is CASSLTSGRDTQYF. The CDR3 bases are TGCGCCAGCAGCTTGACTAGCGGGAGAGATACGCAGTATTTT.

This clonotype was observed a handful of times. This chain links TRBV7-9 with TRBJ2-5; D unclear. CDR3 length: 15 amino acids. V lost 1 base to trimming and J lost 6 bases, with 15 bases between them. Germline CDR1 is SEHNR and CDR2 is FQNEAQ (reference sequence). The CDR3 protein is CASSLGGLTLKTQYF. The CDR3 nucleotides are TGTGCCAGCAGCTTAGGTGGATTGACACTGAAGACCCAGTACTTC.

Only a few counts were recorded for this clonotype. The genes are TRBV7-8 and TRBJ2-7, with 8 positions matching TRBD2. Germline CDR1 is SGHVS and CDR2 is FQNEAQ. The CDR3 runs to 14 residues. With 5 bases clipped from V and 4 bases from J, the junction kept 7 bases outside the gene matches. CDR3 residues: CASSRPSGGYEQYF. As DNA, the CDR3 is TGTGCCAGCAGCCGTCCAAGCGGGGGTTACGAGCAGTACTTC.

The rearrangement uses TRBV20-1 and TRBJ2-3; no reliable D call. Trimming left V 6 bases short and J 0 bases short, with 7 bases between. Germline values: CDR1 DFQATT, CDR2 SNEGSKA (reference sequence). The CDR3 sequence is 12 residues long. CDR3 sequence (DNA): TGCAGTGCCTATCCTAGCACAGATACGCAGTATTTT. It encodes CSAYPSTDTQYF.

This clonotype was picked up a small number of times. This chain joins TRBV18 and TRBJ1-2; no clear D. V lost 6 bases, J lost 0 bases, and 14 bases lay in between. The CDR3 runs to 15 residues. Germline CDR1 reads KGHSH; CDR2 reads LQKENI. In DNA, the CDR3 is TGTGCCAGCTCCCACGGCCAGGTAGCTAACTATGGCTACACCTTC. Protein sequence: CASSHGQVANYGYTF. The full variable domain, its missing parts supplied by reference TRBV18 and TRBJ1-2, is NAGVMQNPRHLVRRRGQEARLRCSPMKGHSHVYWYRQLPEEGLKFMVYLQKENIIDESGMPKERFSAEFPKEGPSILRIQQVVRGDSAAYFCASSHGQVANYGYTFGSGTRLTVV.

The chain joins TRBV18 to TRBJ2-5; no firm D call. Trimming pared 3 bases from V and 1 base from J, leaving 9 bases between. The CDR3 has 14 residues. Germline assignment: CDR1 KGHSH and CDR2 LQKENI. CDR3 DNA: TGTGCCAGCTCACCCTTTCTTGTCCAAGAGACCCAGTACTTC. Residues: CASSPFLVQETQYF.

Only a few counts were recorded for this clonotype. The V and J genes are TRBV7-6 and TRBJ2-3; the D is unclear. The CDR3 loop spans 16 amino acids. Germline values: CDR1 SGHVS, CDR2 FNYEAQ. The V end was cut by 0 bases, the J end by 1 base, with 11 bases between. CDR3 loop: CASSLAEPQRTDTQYF. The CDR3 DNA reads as TGTGCCAGCAGCTTAGCGGAGCCACAGCGCACAGATACGCAGTATTTT.

The CDR3 region has the DNA TGTGCCAGCAGTCGGGTCAATGGAAATCAGCCCCAGCATTTT. Translation gives CASSRVNGNQPQHF. The genes are TRBV6-2 or TRBV6-3 and TRBJ1-5; D is undetermined. Germline V gives CDR1 MNHEY, CDR2 SVGEGT. The V end lost 5 bases, the J end lost 4 bases, and 12 bases lay between the germline ends. CDR3 length: 14 amino acids.

CDR3 protein: CASSLTSGGGHEQFF. In DNA, the CDR3 is TGCGCCAGCAGCCTCACTAGCGGGGGGGGACATGAGCAGTTCTTC. The V call is TRBV5-1, the J call TRBJ2-1; the match to TRBD2 covers 13 bases. The trim removed 4 bases at V and 8 bases at J, leaving 6 bases unmatched. Per the germline V gene, CDR1 is SGHRS and CDR2 is YFSETQ. The CDR3 sequence is 15 residues long.

The CDR3 DNA reads as TGTGCCAGCAGAAGGACTGGCAAGGACACTGAAGCTTTCTTT. This translates into CASRRTGKDTEAFF. The gene calls are TRBV14 and TRBJ1-1; D gene ambiguous. Looked up from germline, CDR1 is SGHDN and CDR2 is FVKESK. CDR3 length: 14 residues. V lost 6 bases to trimming and J lost 3 bases, with 14 bases between them.

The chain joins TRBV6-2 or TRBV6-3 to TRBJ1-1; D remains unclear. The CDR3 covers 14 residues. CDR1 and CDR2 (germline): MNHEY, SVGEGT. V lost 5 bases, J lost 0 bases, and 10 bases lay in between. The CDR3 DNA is TGTGCCAGCAGTGCCGGGTCGGTGAACACTGAAGCTTTCTTT. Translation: CASSAGSVNTEAFF.

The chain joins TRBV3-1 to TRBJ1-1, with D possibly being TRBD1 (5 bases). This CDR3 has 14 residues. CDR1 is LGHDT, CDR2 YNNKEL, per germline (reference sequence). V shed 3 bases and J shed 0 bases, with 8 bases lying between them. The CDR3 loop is CASSHRAMNTEAFF. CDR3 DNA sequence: TGTGCCAGCAGCCACAGGGCGATGAACACTGAAGCTTTCTTT.

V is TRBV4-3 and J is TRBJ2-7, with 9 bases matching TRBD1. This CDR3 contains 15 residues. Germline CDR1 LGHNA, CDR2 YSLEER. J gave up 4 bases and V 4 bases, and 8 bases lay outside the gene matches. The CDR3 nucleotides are TGCGCCAGCAGCCGCTTACAGGGGGCAGGATACGAGCAGTACTTC. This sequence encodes CASSRLQGAGYEQYF.

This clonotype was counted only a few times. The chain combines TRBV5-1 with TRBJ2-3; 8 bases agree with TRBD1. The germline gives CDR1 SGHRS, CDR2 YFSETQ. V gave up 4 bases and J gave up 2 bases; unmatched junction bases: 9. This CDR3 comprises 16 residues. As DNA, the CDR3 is TGCGCCAGCAGCCGACAGGGGAATGGGGTCACAGATACGCAGTATTTT. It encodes CASSRQGNGVTDTQYF.